The 26 T cell receptor beta chains given below trace back to one sample, sequenced in a study of shared clonotypes between healthy human individuals. Assay: immunoSEQ multiplex PCR; the TCRdb copy retains only in-frame clones and omits some. The sample holds some 2.4 million clones, 80% to 95% seen once. The sequenced sample consisted of naive CD4+ T cells from PBMCs. This sample's subset: CD45RA+ positively selected. The receptors were sampled from a man aged 18 to 35 in good health. Some clones in this sample may be carry-over from other donors' samples.

The gene calls are TRBV27 and TRBJ2-7, with 9 bases aligning to TRBD2. V lost 4 bases and J lost 1; bases outside the gene matches: 8. The CDR3 contains 16 residues. The germline CDR1 and CDR2 sequences are MNHEY and SMNVEV (reference sequence). CDR3 sequence (DNA): TGTGCCAGCAGTTCCACCCATCTAGCGGGGTCCTACGAGCAGTACTTC. This translates into CASSSTHLAGSYEQYF.

Turning to this clone: Other DNA variants within this sample encode the same CDR3. The chain employs TRBV9 and TRBJ2-3, with 8 bases identical to TRBD2. In germline, CDR1 is SGDLS, CDR2 YYNGEE. With 2 bases clipped from V and 3 bases from J, the junction kept 5 bases outside the gene matches. The CDR3 is 15 amino acids. The CDR3 region is CASSVREGRTDTQYF. The DNA for the CDR3 is TGTGCCAGCAGCGTCCGGGAGGGCAGGACAGATACGCAGTATTTT. The full variable domain, in which reference TRBV9 and TRBJ2-3 provide the parts outside the CDR3, is DSGVTQTPKHLITATGQRVTLRCSPRSGDLSVYWYQQSLDQGLQFLIQYYNGEERAKGNILERFSAQQFPDLHSELNLSSLELGDSALYFCASSVREGRTDTQYFGPGTRLTVL.

Worth noting for this clone: The same CDR3 also results from other DNA sequences found in this sample. V gene TRBV7-9 combines with J gene TRBJ2-7; possible D gene TRBD1, 5 bases. The CDR3 covers 13 residues. Germline V gene lookup returns CDR1 SEHNR and CDR2 FQNEAQ (reference sequence). V shed 2 bases and J shed 1 base, with 6 bases lying between them. The CDR3 sequence: CASSLSGSYEQYF. The CDR3 nucleotides are TGTGCCAGCAGCTTATCAGGGTCCTACGAGCAGTACTTC.

The chain employs TRBV5-4 and TRBJ1-3; 7 positions agree with TRBD1. Unmatched junction bases numbered 4, after V lost 4 bases and J lost 0 bases. The CDR3 contains 15 residues. CDR1 and CDR2 (germline): SGHNT, YYREEE (reference sequence). The CDR3 DNA reads as TGTGCCAGCAGCGGGGGGACAGACTCTGGAAACACCATATATTTT. Translating it yields CASSGGTDSGNTIYF.

The CDR3 loop is CASTPSGVSYEQYF. The CDR3 coding sequence is TGTGCCAGCACCCCCTCTGGCGTCTCCTACGAGCAGTACTTC. This chain connects TRBV28 to TRBJ2-7; D remains unclear. In germline, CDR1 is MDHEN, CDR2 SYDVKM. Trimming left V 7 bases short and J 0 bases short, with 13 bases between. The CDR3 is made up of 14 amino acids.

The genes are TRBV11-1 and TRBJ1-2; D perhaps matches TRBD1 (5 bases). This CDR3 spans 17 amino acids. CDR1 SGHAT and CDR2 FQDESV come from the germline V gene (reference sequence). V shed 5 bases and J shed 0 bases, with 19 bases lying between them. The CDR3 region is CASSPEGRRDANYGYTF. CDR3 in DNA: TGTGCCAGCAGCCCAGAGGGCCGCAGGGATGCTAACTATGGCTACACCTTC.

The chain links TRBV7-9 to TRBJ1-1; D is unclear. The CDR3 is 13 residues long. Germline-derived CDR1 and CDR2 are SEHNR and FQNEAQ (reference sequence). Between the trimmed V and J ends, which lost 3 bases and 4 bases, there was a span of 9 bases. CDR3 protein: CASSFTGFTEAFF. The CDR3 DNA reads TGTGCCAGCAGCTTTACGGGTTTCACTGAAGCTTTCTTT.

CDR3 nucleotides: TGTGCCAGCAGTCCACTAGCGGGGCTTCTCGGGCAGTACTTC. It encodes CASSPLAGLLGQYF. The V gene is TRBV28, the J gene TRBJ2-7, with 10 bases aligning to TRBD2. Germline V gene lookup returns CDR1 MDHEN and CDR2 SYDVKM. V trimming: 5 bases; J trimming: 9 bases; junction bases outside the gene matches: 10. The CDR3 has 14 amino acids.

Points on this clone: Other DNA sequences in the same sample also yield this CDR3. The chain combines TRBV18 with TRBJ1-4; 8 bases agree with TRBD1. Germline trimming cut 0 bases from V and 7 bases from J; bases unmatched to any gene: 4. The CDR3 has 15 residues. Germline V gene sequence: CDR1 KGHSH, CDR2 LQKENI. The CDR3 DNA sequence: TGTGCCAGCTCACCACCTTCACAGGGGGGTGAAAAACTGTTTTTT. Amino acid sequence: CASSPPSQGGEKLFF.

The CDR3 DNA sequence: TGTGCCAGCTCACCAGGCCAGAATCGAATCACAGATACGCAGTATTTT. Amino acid sequence: CASSPGQNRITDTQYF. The chain uses TRBV18 and TRBJ2-3; D gene uncertain. The ends were cut back, 2 bases at V and 2 bases at J, with 14 bases in the middle. The CDR3 runs 16 residues. Germline assignment: CDR1 KGHSH and CDR2 LQKENI.

The chain carries TRBV7-8 and TRBJ2-7; TRBD2 matches at 9 bases. The length of the CDR3 is 13 residues. The trim removed 3 bases at V and 6 bases at J, leaving 3 bases unmatched. Germline V gene sequence: CDR1 SGHVS, CDR2 FQNEAQ. CDR3 in DNA: TGTGCCAGCAGCTTGGCGGGAGGGGGCGAGCAGTACTTC. It translates to CASSLAGGGEQYF.

The chain combines TRBV28 with TRBJ2-7; D tentatively reads TRBD1 or TRBD2 (6 bases each). There are 14 residues in the CDR3. Germline V CDR1 and CDR2: MDHEN, SYDVKM. V lost 8 bases and J lost 7, with 21 bases in between. CDR3 bases: TGTGCCAGCGGGGGCGCCCCCTCGGCGGGGGAGCAGTACTTC. Protein product: CASGGAPSAGEQYF.

The chain employs TRBV7-9 and TRBJ2-3; tentative D call: TRBD2 (6 bases). The germline V gene has CDR1 SEHNR and CDR2 FQNEAQ (reference sequence). The CDR3 has 16 amino acids. V gave up 5 bases and J gave up 4 bases, with 19 bases separating them. The CDR3 region has the DNA TGTGCCAGCAGCCCCTTGGTTTGGGGGGAAGCAGATACGCAGTATTTT. Amino acid sequence: CASSPLVWGEADTQYF.

The chain is built from TRBV6-1 and TRBJ2-3, with D unresolved. Germline V lookup: CDR1 MNHNS, CDR2 SASEGT. This CDR3 region has 13 residues. V lost 1 base and J lost 4, with 6 bases in between. In nucleotides, the CDR3 is TGTGCCAGCAGTGAAGTCCTGGCAGATACGCAGTATTTT. Translation gives CASSEVLADTQYF.

As for this clone: This specimen includes other DNA sequences encoding the same CDR3. The chain couples TRBV5-1 to TRBJ2-7; unclear D gene. The CDR3 covers 11 residues. Trimming left V 3 bases short and J 4 bases short, with 5 bases between. Per the germline V gene, CDR1 is SGHRS and CDR2 is YFSETQ. The CDR3 region has the DNA TGCGCCAGCAGCTCCCCTTACGAGCAGTACTTC. It is translated as CASSSPYEQYF.

The V and J genes are TRBV27 and TRBJ2-1; no definite D call. Trimming cost V 10 bases and J 5 bases, with 0 bases left between them. The CDR3 totals 8 residues. Looked up from germline, CDR1 is MNHEY and CDR2 is SMNVEV (reference sequence). The DNA for the CDR3 is TGTGCCAACAATGAGCAGTTCTTC. Amino acid sequence: CANNEQFF.

The chain is built from TRBV27 and TRBJ1-1, with D tentatively TRBD1 (6 bases). The ends were cut back, 4 bases at V and 1 base at J, with 7 bases in the middle. Germline V lookup: CDR1 MNHEY, CDR2 SMNVEV (reference sequence). There are 13 residues in the CDR3. The CDR3 DNA follows: TGTGCCAGCAGTTACAGGGCGAACACTGAAGCTTTCTTT. This gives the protein CASSYRANTEAFF.

J is TRBJ2-5 and V is TRBV28, with 7 positions matching TRBD2. The CDR3 loop spans 16 amino acids. V shed 9 bases, J shed 4 bases, and the junction held 17 bases outside the gene matches. CDR1 is MDHEN, CDR2 SYDVKM, per germline. The CDR3 loop reads CASKTSKLLGRETQYF. The CDR3 nucleotides read TGTGCCAGTAAGACTAGCAAACTCTTGGGGAGAGAGACCCAGTACTTC. The full variable domain, completed using reference TRBV28 and TRBJ2-5, is DVKVTQSSRYLVKRTGEKVFLECVQDMDHENMFWYRQDPGLGLRLIYFSYDVKMKEKGDIPEGYSVSREKKERFSLILESASTNQTSMYLCASKTSKLLGRETQYFGPGTRLLVL.

This chain joins TRBV10-3 and TRBJ2-3; D is perhaps TRBD2 (6 bases). This CDR3 contains 17 residues. Germline V gives CDR1 ENHRY, CDR2 SYGVKD. The germline V and J ends were trimmed by 0 bases and 6 bases, with 19 bases remaining between them. The CDR3 DNA follows: TGTGCCATCAGTGAGTCGGTAGCGGAGACCCCACGTGATACGCAGTATTTT. Encoded protein: CAISESVAETPRDTQYF.

The chain couples TRBV6-5 to TRBJ1-2; D not certain. The CDR3 is made up of 15 amino acids. CDR1 is MNHEY, CDR2 SVGAGI, per germline. Trimming took off 1 base at V and 4 bases at J, with 13 bases between the two ends. The CDR3 bases are TGTGCCAGCAGTTACTATGTTCCAGGAGGCTATGGCTACACCTTC. Translation gives CASSYYVPGGYGYTF.

The chain combines TRBV28 with TRBJ2-1, with TRBD2 matching 11 bases. Trimming cost V 3 bases and J 7 bases; bases outside gene matches: 5. Germline values: CDR1 MDHEN, CDR2 SYDVKM. This CDR3 has 15 amino acids. For the CDR3, the DNA is TGTGCCAGCAGTTTTCTAGCGGGAGGAGAGAATGAGCAGTTCTTC. Amino acids: CASSFLAGGENEQFF.

This sequence joins TRBV5-1 and TRBJ2-1, with TRBD2 as a possible D gene (5 bases). This CDR3 has 14 residues. Germline loops: CDR1 SGHRS, CDR2 YFSETQ. Trimming pared 4 bases from V and 7 bases from J, leaving 15 bases between. The CDR3 reads CASSMSGPGNEQFF. Written as DNA, the CDR3 is TGCGCCAGCAGCATGAGCGGTCCTGGGAATGAGCAGTTCTTC.

About this clone: Other DNA sequences of this sample code for an identical CDR3. The chain joins TRBV5-5 to TRBJ1-4, with TRBD1 as a possible D gene (5 bases). Trimming stripped 0 bases from V and 8 bases from J, with 11 bases between. The CDR3 sequence is 14 residues long. Germline values: CDR1 SGHKS, CDR2 YYEKEE (reference sequence). CDR3 in amino acids: CASSLAGGREKLFF. In nucleotides, the CDR3 is TGTGCCAGCAGCTTGGCCGGGGGTCGGGAAAAACTGTTTTTT.

The CDR3 loop is CASSEARVWTGAATGELFF. CDR3 coding DNA: TGTGCCAGCAGTGAAGCTCGGGTCTGGACGGGAGCAGCCACCGGGGAGCTGTTTTTT. The chain joins TRBV2 to TRBJ2-2; D is possibly TRBD2 (6 bases). Trimming pared 0 bases from V and 4 bases from J, leaving 21 bases between. The CDR3 is 19 residues long. From germline, CDR1 is SNHLY and CDR2 FYNNEI.

J is TRBJ2-7 and V is TRBV18; TRBD2 is a possible D gene (6 bases). With 0 bases removed from V and 5 bases from J, the gap between germline ends came to 14 bases. The germline V gene encodes CDR1 KGHSH and CDR2 LQKENI. This CDR3 is built from 15 residues. The CDR3 nucleotides are TGTGCCAGCTCACCACCGTCCGAAGGAGGGCACGAGCAGTACTTC. Translated, it gives CASSPPSEGGHEQYF.

The gene calls are TRBV10-1 and TRBJ2-6; unclear D gene. This CDR3 region has 16 residues. Trimming removed 0 bases at V and 2 bases at J, with 8 bases between. CDR1 WNHNN and CDR2 SYGVQD come from the germline V gene (reference sequence). The CDR3 is CASSESTGTGANVLTF. The CDR3 DNA reads TGCGCCAGCAGTGAGTCAACTGGGACTGGGGCCAACGTCCTGACTTTC.